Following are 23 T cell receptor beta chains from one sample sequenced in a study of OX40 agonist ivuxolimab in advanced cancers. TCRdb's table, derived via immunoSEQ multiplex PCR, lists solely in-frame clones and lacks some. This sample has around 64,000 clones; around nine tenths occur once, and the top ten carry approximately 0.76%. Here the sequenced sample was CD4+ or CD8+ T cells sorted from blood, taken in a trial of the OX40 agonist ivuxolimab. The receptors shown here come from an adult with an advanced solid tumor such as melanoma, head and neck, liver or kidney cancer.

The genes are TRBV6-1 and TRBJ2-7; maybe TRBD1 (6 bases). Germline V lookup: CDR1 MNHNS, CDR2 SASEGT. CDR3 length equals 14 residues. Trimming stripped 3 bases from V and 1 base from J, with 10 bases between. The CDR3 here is CASSDPGQSYEQYF. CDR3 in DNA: TGTGCCAGCAGTGACCCAGGACAGTCCTACGAGCAGTACTTC.

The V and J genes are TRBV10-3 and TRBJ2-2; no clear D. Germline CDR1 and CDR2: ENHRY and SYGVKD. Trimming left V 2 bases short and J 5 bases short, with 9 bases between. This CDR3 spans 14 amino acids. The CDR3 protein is CAISEVSKTGELFF. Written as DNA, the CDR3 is TGTGCCATCAGTGAGGTCAGCAAAACCGGGGAGCTGTTTTTT.

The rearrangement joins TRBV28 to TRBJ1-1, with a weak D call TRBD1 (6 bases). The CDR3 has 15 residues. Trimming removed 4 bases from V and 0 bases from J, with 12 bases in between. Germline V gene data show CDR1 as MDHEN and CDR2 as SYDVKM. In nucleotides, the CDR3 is TGTGCCAGCAGTTCAGGGGAGGCAATGAACACTGAAGCTTTCTTT. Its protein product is CASSSGEAMNTEAFF.

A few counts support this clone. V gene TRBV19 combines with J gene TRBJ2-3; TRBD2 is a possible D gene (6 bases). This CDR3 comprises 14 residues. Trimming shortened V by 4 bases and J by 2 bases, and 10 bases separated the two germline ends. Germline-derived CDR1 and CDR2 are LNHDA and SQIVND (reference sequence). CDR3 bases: TGTGCCAGTAGTAGGGGGACTGACACAGATACGCAGTATTTT. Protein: CASSRGTDTDTQYF.

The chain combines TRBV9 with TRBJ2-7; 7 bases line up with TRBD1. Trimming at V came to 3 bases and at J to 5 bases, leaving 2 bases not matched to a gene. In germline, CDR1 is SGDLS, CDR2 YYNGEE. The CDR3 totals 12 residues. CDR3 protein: CASSATGDEQYF. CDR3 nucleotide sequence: TGTGCCAGCAGCGCCACAGGGGACGAGCAGTACTTC.

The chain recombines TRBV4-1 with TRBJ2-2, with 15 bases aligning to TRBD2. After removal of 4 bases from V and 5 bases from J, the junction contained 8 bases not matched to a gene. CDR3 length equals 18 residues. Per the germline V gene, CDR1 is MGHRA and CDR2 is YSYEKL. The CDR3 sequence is CASSPRTSGGAGTGELFF. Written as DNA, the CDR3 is TGCGCCAGCAGCCCCCGGACTAGCGGGGGGGCGGGGACCGGGGAGCTGTTTTTT.

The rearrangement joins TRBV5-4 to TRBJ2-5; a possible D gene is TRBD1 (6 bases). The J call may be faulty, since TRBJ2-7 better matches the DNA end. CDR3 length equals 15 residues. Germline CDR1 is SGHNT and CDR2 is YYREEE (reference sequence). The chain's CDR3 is CASSLAAGEGYEQYF. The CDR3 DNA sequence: TGTGCCAGCAGCTTGGCGGCAGGGGAAGGGTACGAGCAGTACTTC.

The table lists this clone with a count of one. In nucleotides, the CDR3 is TGTGCCAGCAGCTCCGGGCCCAGGGCCTACGAGCAGTACTTC. Its protein product is CASSSGPRAYEQYF. V usage is TRBV5-5 and J usage is TRBJ2-7; D might be TRBD1 (5 bases). Trimming removed 3 bases from V and 2 bases from J, with 12 bases in between. This CDR3 comprises 14 residues. Germline lookup yields CDR1 SGHKS and CDR2 YYEKEE (reference sequence).

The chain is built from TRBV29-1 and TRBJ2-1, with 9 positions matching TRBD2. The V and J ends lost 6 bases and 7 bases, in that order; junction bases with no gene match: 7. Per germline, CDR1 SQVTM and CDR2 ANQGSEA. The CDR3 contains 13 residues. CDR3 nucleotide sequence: TGCAGCGTAAGGCGGGGGGGCCTTAATGAGCAGTTCTTC. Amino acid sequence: CSVRRGGLNEQFF.

The CDR3 protein is CASSLGPADEQFF. CDR3 nucleotides: TGTGCCAGCAGCTTGGGGCCGGCGGATGAGCAGTTCTTC. This rearrangement joins TRBV5-6 to TRBJ2-1; D uncertain. Trimming shortened V by 0 bases and J by 8 bases, and 9 bases separated the two germline ends. Germline V gene data show CDR1 as SGHDT and CDR2 as YYEEEE. The CDR3 extends over 13 amino acids.

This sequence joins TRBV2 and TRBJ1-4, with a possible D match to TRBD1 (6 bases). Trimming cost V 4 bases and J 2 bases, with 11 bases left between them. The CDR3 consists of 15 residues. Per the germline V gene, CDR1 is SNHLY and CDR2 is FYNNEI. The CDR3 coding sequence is TGTGCCAGCAGTGTACAGGGCGAGACTAATGAAAAACTGTTTTTT. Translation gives CASSVQGETNEKLFF.

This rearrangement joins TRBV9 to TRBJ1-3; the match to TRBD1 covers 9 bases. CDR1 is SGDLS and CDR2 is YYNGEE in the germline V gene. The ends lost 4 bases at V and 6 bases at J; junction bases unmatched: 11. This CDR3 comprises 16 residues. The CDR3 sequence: CASSPGTGNKANTIYF. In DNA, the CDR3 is TGTGCCAGCAGCCCTGGGACAGGGAATAAAGCAAACACCATATATTTT. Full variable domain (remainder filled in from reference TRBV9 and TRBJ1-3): DSGVTQTPKHLITATGQRVTLRCSPRSGDLSVYWYQQSLDQGLQFLIQYYNGEERAKGNILERFSAQQFPDLHSELNLSSLELGDSALYFCASSPGTGNKANTIYFGEGSWLTVV.

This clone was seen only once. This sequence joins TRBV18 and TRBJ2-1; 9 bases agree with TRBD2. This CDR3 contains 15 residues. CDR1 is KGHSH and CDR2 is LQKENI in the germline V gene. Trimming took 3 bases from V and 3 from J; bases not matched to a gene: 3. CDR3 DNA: TGTGCCAGCTCACCGGCGGGGGGGGTCTACAATGAGCAGTTCTTC. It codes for CASSPAGGVYNEQFF.

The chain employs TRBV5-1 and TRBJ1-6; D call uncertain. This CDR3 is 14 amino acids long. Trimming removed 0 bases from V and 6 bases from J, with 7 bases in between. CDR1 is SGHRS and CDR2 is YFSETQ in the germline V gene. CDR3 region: CASSLGQINSPLHF. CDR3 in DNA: TGCGCCAGCAGCTTGGGGCAGATTAATTCACCCCTCCACTTT.

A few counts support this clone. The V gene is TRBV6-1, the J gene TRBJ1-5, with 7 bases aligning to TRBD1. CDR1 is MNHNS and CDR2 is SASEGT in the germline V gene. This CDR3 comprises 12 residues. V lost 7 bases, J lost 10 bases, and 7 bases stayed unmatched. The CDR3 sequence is CASKTGSRPQHF. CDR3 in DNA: TGTGCCAGCAAGACAGGGTCCCGTCCCCAGCATTTT.

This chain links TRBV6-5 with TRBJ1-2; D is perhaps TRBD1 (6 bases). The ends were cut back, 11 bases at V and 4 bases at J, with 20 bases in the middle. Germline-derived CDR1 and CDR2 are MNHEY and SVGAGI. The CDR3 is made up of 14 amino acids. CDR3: CASGATGTSYGYTF. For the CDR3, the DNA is TGTGCCTCCGGCGCCACAGGGACGAGCTATGGCTACACCTTC.

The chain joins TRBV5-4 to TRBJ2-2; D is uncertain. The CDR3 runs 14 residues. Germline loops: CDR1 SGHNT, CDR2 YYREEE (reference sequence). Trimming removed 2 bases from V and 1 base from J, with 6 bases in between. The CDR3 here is CASSLLGNTGELFF. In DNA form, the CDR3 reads TGTGCCAGCAGCTTATTAGGGAACACCGGGGAGCTGTTTTTT.

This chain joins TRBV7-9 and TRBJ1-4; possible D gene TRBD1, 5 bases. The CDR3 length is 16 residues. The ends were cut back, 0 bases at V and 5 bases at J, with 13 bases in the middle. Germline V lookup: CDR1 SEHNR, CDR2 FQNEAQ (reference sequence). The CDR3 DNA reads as TGTGCCAGCAGCTTAGCTCTTGGGACGGAGAATGAAAAACTGTTTTTT. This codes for CASSLALGTENEKLFF.

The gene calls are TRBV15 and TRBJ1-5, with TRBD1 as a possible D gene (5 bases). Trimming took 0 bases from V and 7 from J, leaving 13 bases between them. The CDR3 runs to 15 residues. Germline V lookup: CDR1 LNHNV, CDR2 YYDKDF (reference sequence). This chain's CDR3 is CATSREGVRGQPQHF. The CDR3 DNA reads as TGTGCCACCAGCAGAGAGGGGGTGCGGGGCCAGCCCCAGCATTTT.

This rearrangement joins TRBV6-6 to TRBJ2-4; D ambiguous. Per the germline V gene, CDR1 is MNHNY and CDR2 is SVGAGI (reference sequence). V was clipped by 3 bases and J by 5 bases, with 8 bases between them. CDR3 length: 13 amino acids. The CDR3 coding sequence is TGTGCCAGCAGTTATAAGCGTGAAAACATTCAGTACTTC. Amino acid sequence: CASSYKRENIQYF.

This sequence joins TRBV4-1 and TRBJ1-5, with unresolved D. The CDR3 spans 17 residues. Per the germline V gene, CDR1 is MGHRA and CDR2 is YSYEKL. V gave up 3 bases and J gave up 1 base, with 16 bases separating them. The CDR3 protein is CASSHGSSPLSNQPQHF. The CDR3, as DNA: TGCGCCAGCAGCCACGGAAGCAGTCCACTGAGCAATCAGCCCCAGCATTTT.

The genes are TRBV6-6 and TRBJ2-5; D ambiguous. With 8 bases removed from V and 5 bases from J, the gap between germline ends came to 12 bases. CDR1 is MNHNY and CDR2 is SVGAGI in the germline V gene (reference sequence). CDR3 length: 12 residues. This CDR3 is CASAPRGETQYF. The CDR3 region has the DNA TGTGCCAGCGCTCCGAGAGGCGAGACCCAGTACTTC.

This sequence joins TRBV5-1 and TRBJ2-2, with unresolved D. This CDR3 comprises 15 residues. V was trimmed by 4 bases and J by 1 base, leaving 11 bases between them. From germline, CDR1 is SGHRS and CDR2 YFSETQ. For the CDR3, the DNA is TGCGCCAGCAGCACGGACGGTGTGAACACCGGGGAGCTGTTTTTT. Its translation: CASSTDGVNTGELFF.